The 24 T cell receptor beta chains in this list originate from one sample, sequenced in a study of blood T cell repertoires in COVID-19. Clones were sequenced by immunoSEQ multiplex PCR, and TCRdb holds only the in-frame ones, with some missing. The data contain under 40,000 clones, 90% to 95% of them singletons. The sequencing sample was made of peripheral blood. These receptors came from a human donor with active COVID-19. The donor label of this sample is uncertain.

The gene calls are TRBV7-2 and TRBJ2-7, with D possibly being TRBD1 (6 bases). V was clipped by 0 bases and J by 7 bases, with 16 bases between them. The CDR3 covers 15 residues. CDR1 SGHTA and CDR2 FQGNSA come from the germline V gene. The CDR3 DNA reads TGTGCCAGCAGCTTAGCGCTTGGGTCAGGGGATGAGCAGTACTTC. Translation gives CASSLALGSGDEQYF.

The rearrangement uses TRBV19 and TRBJ1-5, with 7 nucleotides matching TRBD1. CDR3 size: 15 residues. From germline, CDR1 is LNHDA and CDR2 SQIVND (reference sequence). V shed 5 bases and J 5 bases; nucleotides not matched to a gene: 9. Here the CDR3 reads CASSGRQGKDQPQHF. For the CDR3, the DNA is TGTGCCAGTAGTGGGCGACAGGGAAAGGATCAGCCCCAGCATTTT.

This clone was observed a single time. The rearrangement links TRBV5-6 to TRBJ2-7, with D perhaps TRBD2 (5 bases). CDR3 length: 13 amino acids. Between the trimmed V and J ends, which lost 2 bases and 3 bases, there was a span of 9 bases. CDR1 is SGHDT, CDR2 YYEEEE, per germline. The CDR3 sequence: CASSLRGDYEQYF. CDR3 nucleotides: TGTGCCAGCAGCTTACGGGGAGACTACGAGCAGTACTTC. The entire variable domain, with the rest obtained from reference TRBV5-6 and TRBJ2-7, is as follows: DAGVTQSPTHLIKTRGQQVTLRCSPKSGHDTVSWYQQALGQGPQFIFQYYEEEERQRGNFPDRFSGHQFPNYSSELNVNALLLGDSALYLCASSLRGDYEQYFGPGTRLTVT.

This chain connects TRBV11-3 to TRBJ2-5, with TRBD2 matching 10 bases. The CDR3 length is 16 residues. The V segment lost 5 bases and the J segment 2 bases; nucleotides outside the gene matches: 8. CDR1 SGHNT and CDR2 YENEEA come from the germline V gene. CDR3 nucleotides: TGTGCCAGCAGCCTGGATAGCGGGGGGCTTCAAGAGACCCAGTACTTC. This sequence encodes CASSLDSGGLQETQYF.

The chain couples TRBV5-1 to TRBJ2-2; a weak D match, TRBD1 (6 bases). The germline V gene encodes CDR1 SGHRS and CDR2 YFSETQ. Between the trimmed V and J ends, which lost 1 base and 0 bases, there was a span of 13 bases. The CDR3 has 17 amino acids. The CDR3 protein is CASSLSVTGSNTGELFF. The DNA for the CDR3 is TGCGCCAGCAGCTTGAGCGTGACAGGATCGAACACCGGGGAGCTGTTTTTT.

The rearrangement links TRBV9 to TRBJ1-1; 7 nucleotides match TRBD1. The germline CDR1 and CDR2 sequences are SGDLS and YYNGEE. The length of the CDR3 is 14 residues. The V gene end was trimmed by 3 bases and the J gene end by 1 base; junction bases not matched to a gene: 3. The CDR3, as DNA: TGTGCCAGCAGCGGAGGGACAGCGAACACTGAAGCTTTCTTT. Residues: CASSGGTANTEAFF.

This clone occurred once. In DNA, the CDR3 is TGTGCCACTCGCCCGGGACAGGGAAGAGAAAAACTGTTTTTT. Residues: CATRPGQGREKLFF. V gene TRBV10-3 combines with J gene TRBJ1-4; 9 nucleotides line up with TRBD1. Germline values: CDR1 ENHRY, CDR2 SYGVKD. The V segment lost 10 bases and the J segment 8 bases; nucleotides outside the gene matches: 11. The CDR3 loop spans 14 amino acids.

J is TRBJ2-7 and V is TRBV7-2; D remains unclear. V was cut by 4 bases and J by 0 bases, with 4 bases left in between. From germline, CDR1 is SGHTA and CDR2 FQGNSA. This CDR3 has 12 residues. The CDR3 reads CASSSYSYEQYF. CDR3 in DNA: TGTGCCAGCAGCTCTTACTCCTACGAGCAGTACTTC.

This chain connects TRBV3-1 (or the pseudogene TRBV3-2) to TRBJ1-2; no clear D. Germline assignment: CDR1 LGHDT and CDR2 YNNKEL (reference sequence). The CDR3 is 16 residues long. V lost 3 bases to trimming and J lost 0 bases, with 14 bases between them. The CDR3 sequence is CASSQRAGSSNYGYTF. DNA for the CDR3: TGTGCCAGCAGCCAGAGGGCAGGATCTTCTAACTATGGCTACACCTTC.

CDR3 loop: CASSGGTGRTEAFF. CDR3 in DNA: TGTGCCAGCAGCGGGGGGACGGGGAGGACTGAAGCTTTCTTT. This chain joins TRBV5-4 and TRBJ1-1; TRBD1 is a possible D gene (5 bases). The length of the CDR3 is 14 residues. Trimming shortened V by 4 bases and J by 5 bases, and 15 bases separated the two germline ends. CDR1 is SGHNT and CDR2 is YYREEE in the germline V gene (reference sequence).

The rearrangement joins TRBV21-1 to TRBJ2-1; the listed D gene, TRBD1, was not tested against the DNA. TRBV21-1 is marked as a pseudogene. The CDR3 contains 13 residues. The CDR3 protein is CASQCRGPNEQFF. In nucleotides, the CDR3 is TGTGCCAGCCAGTGCCGTGGCCCCAATGAGCAGTTCTTC.

This rearrangement joins TRBV15 to TRBJ2-7; possibly TRBD2 for D (5 bases). Trimming stripped 0 bases from V and 3 bases from J, with 12 bases between. Germline V gives CDR1 LNHNV, CDR2 YYDKDF (reference sequence). The CDR3 covers 15 residues. The CDR3 loop reads CATSRDFSEGYEQYF. The CDR3 region has the DNA TGTGCCACCAGCAGAGATTTCTCCGAGGGCTACGAGCAGTACTTC.

The chain employs TRBV9 and TRBJ2-1; 7 positions agree with TRBD2. After removal of 3 bases from V and 3 bases from J, the junction contained 12 bases not matched to a gene. CDR1 SGDLS and CDR2 YYNGEE come from the germline V gene. This CDR3 has 17 residues. CDR3 nucleotide sequence: TGTGCCAGCAGCGCCCACGGGAAGCGGGACTTCTACAATGAGCAGTTCTTC. Residues: CASSAHGKRDFYNEQFF.

This clone was detected once. The chain uses TRBV5-5 and TRBJ2-2, with a possible D match to TRBD1 (6 bases). The ends were cut back, 6 bases at V and 3 bases at J, with 15 bases in the middle. The CDR3 spans 15 residues. The germline V gene encodes CDR1 SGHKS and CDR2 YYEKEE (reference sequence). Here the CDR3 reads CASTLVQGYTGELFF. As DNA, the CDR3 is TGTGCCAGCACCCTAGTACAGGGTTACACCGGGGAGCTGTTTTTT.

The rearrangement uses TRBV7-2 and TRBJ1-1; TRBD1 matches 10 bases. The germline gives CDR1 SGHTA, CDR2 FQGNSA. The CDR3 contains 12 residues. Trimming cost V 5 bases and J 10 bases; bases outside gene matches: 4. The CDR3 is CASSTGQGGAFF. In DNA form, the CDR3 reads TGTGCCAGCAGCACCGGACAGGGGGGAGCTTTCTTT.

The chain is built from TRBV6-5 and TRBJ1-6; D remains ambiguous. This CDR3 is built from 13 residues. V was shortened by 8 bases and J by 0 bases, with 5 bases between the two germline ends. CDR1 and CDR2 from the germline V gene are MNHEY and SVGAGI. The CDR3 DNA is TGTGCCAGCCGGGTCTCCTATAATTCACCCCTCCACTTT. Residues: CASRVSYNSPLHF.

The rearrangement uses TRBV7-8 and TRBJ2-7; D gene ambiguous. The CDR3 has 12 amino acids. Deletions cut 5 bases from V and 6 bases from J, with 11 bases between. Germline V lookup: CDR1 SGHVS, CDR2 FQNEAQ. The CDR3 DNA reads TGTGCCAGCAGCCTTACGGAGATCGAGCAGTACTTC. It yields the protein CASSLTEIEQYF.

V is TRBV4-1 and J is TRBJ1-4, with D tentatively TRBD1 (6 bases). This CDR3 spans 15 amino acids. V was clipped by 0 bases and J by 5 bases, with 10 bases between them. Germline lookup yields CDR1 MGHRA and CDR2 YSYEKL. The chain's CDR3 is CASSQDGGGNEKLFF. CDR3 bases: TGCGCCAGCAGCCAAGACGGGGGGGGCAATGAAAAACTGTTTTTT.

The chain employs TRBV7-9 and TRBJ2-1, with 14 positions matching TRBD2. The CDR3 is 18 residues long. CDR1 is SEHNR, CDR2 FQNEAQ, per germline (reference sequence). Trimming took 6 bases from V and 7 from J; bases not matched to a gene: 14. CDR3 loop: CASRTSGGARSGVNEQFF. The CDR3 DNA reads as TGTGCCAGCAGGACTAGCGGGGGGGCTAGATCAGGGGTAAATGAGCAGTTCTTC.

The chain has TRBV25-1 and TRBJ2-3, with 10 bases fitting TRBD1. Germline CDR1 is MGHDK and CDR2 is SYGVNS. The CDR3 spans 15 residues. Germline trimming cut 6 bases from V and 2 bases from J; bases unmatched to any gene: 5. The CDR3 is CASRGDRGNTDTQYF. In nucleotides, the CDR3 is TGTGCCAGCAGGGGGGACAGGGGAAACACAGATACGCAGTATTTT.

The chain has TRBV19 and TRBJ1-6; 10 bases agree with TRBD1. This CDR3 spans 16 amino acids. J was trimmed by 9 bases and V by 5 bases; bases with no gene match: 10. CDR1 LNHDA and CDR2 SQIVND come from the germline V gene (reference sequence). This CDR3 is CASSPMGQGLGSPLHF. The CDR3 bases are TGTGCCAGTAGTCCGATGGGACAGGGGTTGGGTTCACCCCTCCACTTT.

The rearrangement joins TRBV2 to TRBJ2-3; no definite D call. The CDR3 is made up of 15 amino acids. V lost 1 base and J 1 base, leaving 9 bases between the germline ends. Germline V CDR1 and CDR2: SNHLY, FYNNEI. The CDR3 region has the DNA TGTGCCAGCAGTGAAGTCTTAGTTGGCACAGATACGCAGTATTTT. Protein product: CASSEVLVGTDTQYF.

This chain's CDR3 is CASSFLGRAQTQYF. The CDR3 DNA reads as TGTGCCAGCAGTTTTTTAGGGCGGGCACAGACCCAGTACTTC. The J gene is TRBJ2-5, the V gene TRBV28; a possible D gene is TRBD2 (5 bases). The CDR3 sequence is 14 residues long. V lost 3 bases to trimming and J lost 6 bases, with 14 bases between them. The germline V gene encodes CDR1 MDHEN and CDR2 SYDVKM.

V is TRBV7-9 and J is TRBJ1-2; TRBD1 matches at 7 bases. J gave up 3 bases and V 4 bases, and 5 bases lay outside the gene matches. Per germline, CDR1 SEHNR and CDR2 FQNEAQ (reference sequence). The CDR3 spans 14 residues. The CDR3 protein is CASSWTGTDYGYTF. DNA for the CDR3: TGTGCCAGCAGCTGGACGGGGACAGACTATGGCTACACCTTC.